A selection of T cell receptor beta chains follows, all from one sample in a study of CD8 T cells in ankylosing spondylitis. A single record per CDR3 protein comes from TCRdb applying MiXCR to the 5' RACE reads. This table holds 750,000 to 850,000 distinct CDR3 sequences, 10% to 15% found once. The specimen was blood, either unsorted or a sorted T cell fraction (not recorded which). Every receptor here comes from a male donor with ankylosing spondylitis. Each CDR3 is given with its conserved first and last residue. The D gene is left open where the match is weak. Size is omitted from some rows. Given values are once, few, many or a class for expanded clones.

v_call	j_call	d_call	clone_size	cdr3_nt	cdr3_aa
TRBV20-1	TRBJ1-5	.	.	TGCAGTGCTGTGGCAGGGAGCAATCAGCCCCAGCATTTT	CSAVAGSNQPQHF
TRBV10-3	TRBJ2-1	.	.	TGTGCCATCAGTGAAATCCGGGGCACCTACAATGAGCAGTTCTTC	CAISEIRGTYNEQFF
TRBV12-3/TRBV12-4	TRBJ2-7	TRBD1	many	TGTGCCAGCAGTGTTGACAGGGGGGGATACGAGCAGTACTTC	CASSVDRGGYEQYF
TRBV20-1	TRBJ2-5	.	many	TGCAGTGCTGTACTACTTGGGGAGACCCAGTACTTC	CSAVLLGETQYF
TRBV29-1	TRBJ2-4	.	.	TGCAGCGTTGAGAAGGATTCAAAAAACATTCAGTACTTC	CSVEKDSKNIQYF
TRBV3-1	TRBJ1-1	.	.	TGTGCCAGCAGCCAATTCCCCGGGAACACTGAAGCTTTCTTT	CASSQFPGNTEAFF
TRBV20-1	TRBJ1-1	.	many	TGCAGTGCTCCATTACAGGGTGGGGGCACTGAAGCTTTCTTT	CSAPLQGGGTEAFF
TRBV4-3	TRBJ1-6	TRBD1	.	TGCGCCAGCAGCCCTGACAGGGGGCAGAATTCACCCCTCCACTTT	CASSPDRGQNSPLHF
TRBV6-1	TRBJ2-7	TRBD1	many	TGTGCCAGCAGTCGGGACAGATCATTCTACGAGCAGTACTTC	CASSRDRSFYEQYF
TRBV4-2	TRBJ1-1	TRBD1	.	TGTGCCAGCAGCCCAGAGAAGGACAGGGTGAACACTGAAGCTTTCTTT	CASSPEKDRVNTEAFF
TRBV12-3/TRBV12-4	TRBJ2-5	TRBD1	.	TGTGCCTCCCGGCAGGGGGTATACGGGGTTGAGACCCAGTACTTC	CASRQGVYGVETQYF
TRBV6-2/TRBV6-3	TRBJ2-2	.	few	TGTGCCAGCAGTTACGGGGCCTCTTCTGGGGAGCTGTTTTTT	CASSYGASSGELFF
TRBV7-6	TRBJ2-1	.	many	TGTGCCAGCAGCCCCCGACCCTTTAATGAGCAGTTCTTC	CASSPRPFNEQFF
TRBV7-7	TRBJ2-5	.	.	TGTGCTAGCAGCCGTAGCGGTAGCCAAGAGACCCAGTACTTC	CASSRSGSQETQYF
TRBV5-6	TRBJ2-7	.	.	TGTGCCAGCAGCTTGGGGCCAGGGGCGATTCCCTACGAGCAGTACTTC	CASSLGPGAIPYEQYF